This T cell receptor beta chain was sequenced in a study of blood T cell repertoires in COVID-19. Looking at the study overall: Donors in the United States, Italy and Spain gave samples during acute or convalescent COVID-19. The cDNA or gDNA used as material had been derived from T cells, B-cell-depleted T cells, or PBMCs.

Seattle participants joined during active infection and were tracked over time. Germline V gives CDR1 LNHDA, CDR2 SQIVND (reference sequence). The CDR3 length is 14 residues. The junction had 7 bases not matched to a gene; V was cut back by 3 bases and J by 10 bases. This clone was picked up a small number of times. Measured with immunoSEQ multiplex PCR; TCRdb has only the in-frame clones, and not every one. Counted here are some 350,000 clones, over 80% occurring once; the ten biggest clones make up 6% to 7%. Material for sequencing was peripheral blood. This TCR derives from a woman aged 45 to 65 with COVID-19, enrolled during active disease. The chain links TRBV19 to TRBJ2-1, with 9 bases aligning to TRBD1. CDR3 amino acids: CASSMGGTGKEQFF. CDR3 DNA sequence: TGTGCCAGTAGTATGGGTGGGACAGGGAAAGAGCAGTTCTTC.